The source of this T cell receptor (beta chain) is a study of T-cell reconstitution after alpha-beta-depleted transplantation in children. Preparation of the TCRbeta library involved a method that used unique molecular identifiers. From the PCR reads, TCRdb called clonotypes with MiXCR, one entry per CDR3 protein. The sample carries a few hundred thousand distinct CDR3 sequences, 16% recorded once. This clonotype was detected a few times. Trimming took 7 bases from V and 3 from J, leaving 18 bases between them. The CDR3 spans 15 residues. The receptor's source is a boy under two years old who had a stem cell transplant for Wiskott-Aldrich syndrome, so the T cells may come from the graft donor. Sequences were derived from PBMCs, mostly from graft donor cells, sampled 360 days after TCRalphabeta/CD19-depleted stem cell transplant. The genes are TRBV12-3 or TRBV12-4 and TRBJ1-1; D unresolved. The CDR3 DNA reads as TGTGCCAGCACCATTAGTGGGTGGAGGGACACTGAAGCTTTCTTT. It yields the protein CASTISGWRDTEAFF.